These 17 T cell receptor beta chains originate from one sample sequenced in a study of cytomegalovirus exposure and HLA in healthy donors. TCRdb's copy holds only in-frame clones and misses some; the assay was immunoSEQ multiplex PCR. The table shows about 240,000 clones, with more than 75% occurring only once. Sequenced sample: PBMCs. These receptors were obtained from a man younger than 35 in good health and CMV-seronegative.

J is TRBJ1-3 and V is TRBV5-1; D not resolved. This CDR3 region has 15 residues. From germline, CDR1 is SGHRS and CDR2 YFSETQ. The germline V and J ends were trimmed by 1 base and 2 bases, with 10 bases remaining between them. CDR3 sequence reads: CASSLSSDTGNTIYF. The CDR3 DNA is TGCGCCAGCAGCTTGAGCTCCGATACTGGAAACACCATATATTTT.

This chain connects TRBV5-6 to TRBJ1-2; D is possibly TRBD1 (6 bases). CDR1 is SGHDT, CDR2 YYEEEE, per germline. V was clipped by 1 base and J by 4 bases, with 8 bases between them. CDR3 length: 13 residues. CDR3 in amino acids: CASSLRTAYGYTF. DNA for the CDR3: TGTGCCAGCAGCTTGAGGACAGCCTATGGCTACACCTTC.

This clone was seen only once. J is TRBJ1-1 and V is TRBV7-2; maybe TRBD1 (5 bases). Per the germline V gene, CDR1 is SGHTA and CDR2 is FQGNSA. V lost 1 base and J 10 bases, leaving 10 bases between the germline ends. The CDR3 has 12 amino acids. As DNA, the CDR3 is TGTGCCAGCAGCTTAGATCAAGGGGTAGCTTTCTTT. This sequence encodes CASSLDQGVAFF. The full variable domain, rest sourced from reference TRBV7-2 and TRBJ1-1, is GAGVSQSPSNKVTEKGKDVELRCDPISGHTALYWYRQSLGQGLEFLIYFQGNSAPDKSGLPSDRFSAERTGGSVSTLTIQRTQQEDSAVYLCASSLDQGVAFFGQGTRLTVV.

The chain joins TRBV7-9 to TRBJ1-1, with unresolved D. CDR3 size: 13 residues. Germline-derived CDR1 and CDR2 are SEHNR and FQNEAQ (reference sequence). Between the trimmed V and J ends, which lost 5 bases and 1 base, there was a span of 8 bases. This CDR3 reads CASSRIRNTEAFF. CDR3 in DNA: TGTGCCAGCAGCCGAATCAGGAACACTGAAGCTTTCTTT. The whole variable domain, filled in from reference TRBV7-9 and TRBJ1-1, reads DTGVSQNPRHKITKRGQNVTFRCDPISEHNRLYWYRQTLGQGPEFLTYFQNEAQLEKSRLLSDRFSAERPKGSFSTLEIQRTEQGDSAMYLCASSRIRNTEAFFGQGTRLTVV.

Notes on this clone: Other DNA variants within this sample encode the same CDR3. V is TRBV11-2 and J is TRBJ2-1; possibly TRBD2 for D (5 bases). Germline assignment: CDR1 SGHAT and CDR2 FQNNGV. Trimming took off 1 base at V and 9 bases at J, with 10 bases between the two ends. The CDR3 has 13 amino acids. CDR3: CASSLGLAGEQFF. The CDR3 bases are TGTGCCAGCAGCTTAGGGCTAGCTGGTGAGCAGTTCTTC.

J is TRBJ1-4 and V is TRBV27; tentatively, D is TRBD1 (6 bases). With 8 bases removed from V and 10 bases from J, the gap between germline ends came to 26 bases. The germline gives CDR1 MNHEY, CDR2 SMNVEV (reference sequence). This CDR3 has 16 residues. The CDR3 DNA sequence: TGTGCCAGCCGACCCGATTGGGGGCCCCCGACCACAAAACTGTTTTTT. Its translation: CASRPDWGPPTTKLFF.

The chain joins TRBV9 to TRBJ2-1, with 8 bases fitting TRBD1. J lost 7 bases, V lost 1 base, and 7 bases had no gene match. Germline V gene data show CDR1 as SGDLS and CDR2 as YYNGEE. CDR3 size: 15 residues. The CDR3 sequence: CASSVPGQGPNEQFF. CDR3 bases: TGTGCCAGCAGCGTACCAGGACAGGGTCCGAATGAGCAGTTCTTC.

The gene calls are TRBV7-6 and TRBJ2-5; D unclear. Germline-derived CDR1 and CDR2 are SGHVS and FNYEAQ. CDR3 length: 14 amino acids. V shed 0 bases and J shed 4 bases, with 9 bases lying between them. This chain's CDR3 is CASSLARASETQYF. The CDR3 DNA reads as TGTGCCAGCAGCTTAGCTAGAGCTTCAGAGACCCAGTACTTC.

The chain recombines TRBV29-1 with TRBJ1-1, with D uncertain. The CDR3 is 12 residues long. Germline CDR1 SQVTM, CDR2 ANQGSEA. Trimming took 5 bases from V and 2 from J, leaving 9 bases between them. The CDR3 nucleotides read TGCAGCGTTTTATTTATCAACACTGAAGCTTTCTTT. This codes for CSVLFINTEAFF.

The chain combines TRBV4-3 with TRBJ2-2; 9 nucleotides align to TRBD2. CDR1 LGHNA and CDR2 YSLEER come from the germline V gene. V lost 1 base and J lost 7; bases outside the gene matches: 10. This CDR3 spans 17 amino acids. In DNA, the CDR3 is TGCGCCAGCAGCCAAGGCTTATTGCGGGGGGGAGACGGGGAGCTGTTTTTT. This encodes CASSQGLLRGGDGELFF.

This sequence joins TRBV11-2 and TRBJ1-5; D is unclear. From germline, CDR1 is SGHAT and CDR2 FQNNGV. Between the trimmed V and J ends, which lost 2 bases and 2 bases, there was a span of 10 bases. The CDR3 loop spans 15 amino acids. The CDR3 region has the DNA TGTGCCAGCAGCTTACGCGGGCAAGGCAATCAGCCCCAGCATTTT. It specifies CASSLRGQGNQPQHF. The entire variable domain, with the rest obtained from reference TRBV11-2 and TRBJ1-5, is as follows: EAGVAQSPRYKIIEKRQSVAFWCNPISGHATLYWYQQILGQGPKLLIQFQNNGVVDDSQLPKDRFSAERLKGVDSTLKIQPAKLEDSAVYLCASSLRGQGNQPQHFGDGTRLSIL.

This clone was seen only a few times. J is TRBJ2-7 and V is TRBV18; D is unresolved. Trimming pared 5 bases from V and 4 bases from J, leaving 9 bases between. The CDR3 covers 12 residues. Per the germline V gene, CDR1 is KGHSH and CDR2 is LQKENI. CDR3 amino acids: CASSTSRYEQYF. CDR3 DNA: TGTGCCAGCTCAACCTCTCGGTACGAGCAGTACTTC.

The rearrangement links TRBV15 to TRBJ1-5; unclear D gene. Between the trimmed V and J ends, which lost 0 bases and 0 bases, there was a span of 3 bases. Germline lookup yields CDR1 LNHNV and CDR2 YYDKDF (reference sequence). This CDR3 has 14 amino acids. As DNA, the CDR3 is TGTGCCACCAGCAGAGATTATAGCAATCAGCCCCAGCATTTT. It encodes CATSRDYSNQPQHF.

The rearrangement links TRBV4-1 to TRBJ2-5; TRBD2 matches at 8 bases. CDR1 MGHRA and CDR2 YSYEKL come from the germline V gene. V trimming: 1 base; J trimming: 0 bases; junction bases outside the gene matches: 7. This CDR3 spans 17 amino acids. The CDR3 coding sequence is TGCGCCAGCAGCCAAGTGTCGGCGGGGGGTAACCAAGAGACCCAGTACTTC. Amino acids: CASSQVSAGGNQETQYF.

CDR3 residues: CASSQEHDNTEAFF. Written as DNA, the CDR3 is TGCGCCAGCAGCCAGGAGCATGATAACACTGAAGCTTTCTTT. V is TRBV4-3 and J is TRBJ1-1; unclear D gene. V was cut by 3 bases and J by 2 bases, with 10 bases left in between. Germline CDR1 LGHNA, CDR2 YSLEER. The CDR3 runs 14 residues.

V gene TRBV9 combines with J gene TRBJ2-2; no clear D. Trimming removed 4 bases from V and 0 bases from J, with 7 bases in between. CDR1 SGDLS and CDR2 YYNGEE come from the germline V gene. This CDR3 is built from 14 residues. The CDR3 sequence is CASSSRANTGELFF. CDR3 bases: TGTGCCAGCAGCTCACGAGCGAACACCGGGGAGCTGTTTTTT.

The chain is built from TRBV4-1 and TRBJ2-4; 11 bases are a match to TRBD2. Germline V gives CDR1 MGHRA, CDR2 YSYEKL. J lost 8 bases, V lost 3 bases, and 12 bases had no gene match. This CDR3 is 17 amino acids long. The CDR3 region is CASSHPRGLADPHIQYF. The DNA of the CDR3 is TGCGCCAGCAGCCACCCCCGGGGACTAGCGGATCCCCACATTCAGTACTTC.